This TCR beta chain was retrieved from a study of CD8 T cells in Susac syndrome. The junction had 7 bases not matched to a gene; V was cut back by 4 bases and J by 11 bases. The CDR3 has 12 residues. It was with random hexamers that roughly 0.45 to 1 ug RNA was reverse transcribed. Coverage of TCR beta CDR3 amplification by immunoSEQ multiplex PCR extended to 54 Vbeta and 13 Jbeta. TCRdb re-called the immunoSEQ multiplex PCR reads through MiXCR, storing one row per CDR3 protein. The table shows approximately 190,000 distinct CDR3 sequences, with around nine tenths occurring only once. The sequencing sample was made of CD4+ T cells from PBMCs. The sequence came from a human donor with Susac syndrome. The V call is TRBV12-3 or TRBV12-4, the J call TRBJ1-1; 7 positions match TRBD1. DNA for the CDR3: TGTGCCAGCAGTTGGGAAACAGGGGACGCTTTCTTT. Amino acid sequence: CASSWETGDAFF.